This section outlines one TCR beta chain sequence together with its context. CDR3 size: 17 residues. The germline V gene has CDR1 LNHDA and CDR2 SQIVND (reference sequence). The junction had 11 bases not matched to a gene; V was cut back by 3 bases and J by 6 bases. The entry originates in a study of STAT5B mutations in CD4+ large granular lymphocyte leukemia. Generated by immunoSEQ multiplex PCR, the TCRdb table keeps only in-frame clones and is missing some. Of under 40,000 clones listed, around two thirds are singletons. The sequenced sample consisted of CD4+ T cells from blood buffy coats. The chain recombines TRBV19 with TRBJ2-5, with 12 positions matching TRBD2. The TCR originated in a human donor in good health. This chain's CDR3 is CASSIRRTTSGGQTQYF. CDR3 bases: TGTGCCAGTAGTATCAGGCGTACGACTAGCGGGGGACAGACCCAGTACTTC.